The 9 T cell receptor beta chains presented below share a single source sample, sequenced in a study of blood T cell repertoires in COVID-19. Repertoires were generated with immunoSEQ multiplex PCR, while TCRdb's copy carries only in-frame clones and drops some. The sample records about 98,000 clones, roughly 81% being singletons. Sequencing input: peripheral blood. All receptors come from a man aged 40-49 years with active or convalescent COVID-19.

The chain joins TRBV18 to TRBJ1-3; D might be TRBD1 (5 bases). The CDR3 is made up of 15 amino acids. Trimming left V 0 bases short and J 1 base short, with 7 bases between. Germline CDR1 reads KGHSH; CDR2 reads LQKENI. CDR3 sequence (DNA): TGTGCCAGCTCACCACCCAAGGGGTCTGGAAACACCATATATTTT. Translation gives CASSPPKGSGNTIYF. The full variable domain, rest sourced from reference TRBV18 and TRBJ1-3, is NAGVMQNPRHLVRRRGQEARLRCSPMKGHSHVYWYRQLPEEGLKFMVYLQKENIIDESGMPKERFSAEFPKEGPSILRIQQVVRGDSAAYFCASSPPKGSGNTIYFGEGSWLTVV.

The V call is TRBV25-1, the J call TRBJ1-3; D ambiguous. The V end was cut by 4 bases, the J end by 0 bases, with 13 bases between. Germline V gene lookup returns CDR1 MGHDK and CDR2 SYGVNS. This CDR3 spans 16 amino acids. The CDR3 sequence: CASSAPHTSSGNTIYF. Written as DNA, the CDR3 is TGTGCCAGCAGTGCCCCTCACACTAGCTCTGGAAACACCATATATTTT.

The chain employs TRBV3-1 (or the pseudogene TRBV3-2) and TRBJ2-1; 9 bases line up with TRBD1. Germline assignment: CDR1 LGHDT and CDR2 YNNKEL (reference sequence). The CDR3 is 16 amino acids. After removal of 4 bases from V and 9 bases from J, the junction contained 13 bases not matched to a gene. This CDR3 is CASSRRDRAEGAEQFF. DNA of the CDR3: TGTGCCAGCAGCCGACGGGACAGGGCCGAGGGGGCTGAGCAGTTCTTC.

This clone was detected only once. The rearrangement joins TRBV6-6 to TRBJ1-4, with D uncertain. Germline V lookup: CDR1 MNHNY, CDR2 SVGAGI (reference sequence). The CDR3 covers 12 residues. CDR3 in DNA: TGTGCTCACTCGGCAACTAATGAAAAACTGTTTTTT. This codes for CAHSATNEKLFF.

The rearrangement joins TRBV6-5 to TRBJ1-1; D is unresolved. The CDR3 is 13 residues long. Germline V gene lookup returns CDR1 MNHEY and CDR2 SVGAGI. V lost 3 bases, J lost 1 base, and 6 bases lay in between. CDR3 sequence reads: CASSYAENTEAFF. In DNA, the CDR3 is TGTGCCAGCAGTTATGCAGAGAACACTGAAGCTTTCTTT.

This chain joins TRBV3-1 (or the pseudogene TRBV3-2) and TRBJ2-5, with 10 bases aligning to TRBD2. Germline V gives CDR1 LGHDT, CDR2 YNNKEL (reference sequence). This CDR3 is 17 amino acids long. With V trimmed by 2 bases and J by 5 bases, 11 bases remained unmatched. CDR3 sequence (DNA): TGTGCCAGCAGCCAAACCCTTAGAGCGGGGGGGCAGGAGACCCAGTACTTC. Residues: CASSQTLRAGGQETQYF.

The chain employs TRBV7-2 and TRBJ2-3; 8 bases match TRBD2. After removal of 2 bases from V and 2 bases from J, the junction contained 9 bases not matched to a gene. Per germline, CDR1 SGHTA and CDR2 FQGNSA. This CDR3 is built from 17 residues. The CDR3 DNA reads TGTGCCAGCAGCTTAAGATCGGCGGGGGGATTCACAGATACGCAGTATTTT. Translating gives CASSLRSAGGFTDTQYF.

The sample holds one count of this clone. A junction end diverges from the germline sequence, so it may reflect a read error. This sequence joins TRBV7-7 and TRBJ2-5; D is unclear. This CDR3 region has 12 residues. Per germline, CDR1 SSHAT and CDR2 FNYEAQ (reference sequence). The CDR3 DNA is TGTGCTAGCAGCCACTACCAAGAGACCCAGTACTTC. Translation: CASSHYQETQYF.

The chain employs TRBV11-2 and TRBJ1-1; weak D call: TRBD1 (5 bases). This CDR3 is 14 amino acids long. Germline CDR1 and CDR2: SGHAT and FQNNGV. The germline V and J ends were trimmed by 5 bases and 5 bases, with 15 bases remaining between them. The CDR3: CASSPVGGSTEAFF. In DNA form, the CDR3 reads TGTGCCAGCAGCCCCGTTGGGGGGAGTACTGAAGCTTTCTTT.